Listed here is a single T cell receptor beta chain. Antigen: not known. All of the isolated RNA was reverse transcribed, so expressed TCRB transcripts were sequenced. Clones were read by immunoSEQ multiplex PCR, and TCRdb kept only the in-frame ones, dropping some. This table has about 330,000 clones, approximately 11% appearing once. This entry is derived from a study of beta chain features in type 1 diabetes. Study at large: All samples combined gave fewer than 110 million sorted cells for examination.

V was cut by 1 base and J by 6 bases, with 4 bases left in between. The germline V gene has CDR1 SGHVS and CDR2 FQNEAQ. This CDR3 comprises 12 residues. General study findings and limits: Unsettled here was the matter of whether HLA type influences TCRB rearrangement.

The sequenced sample was naive CD4+ T cells from blood. The J gene is TRBJ1-5, the V gene TRBV7-8; D unclear. The origin of this receptor is a woman aged 25 to 39 in good health. CDR3: CASSLVGQPQHF. The CDR3 DNA reads as TGTGCCAGCAGCTTAGTCGGTCAGCCCCAGCATTTT. Variable domain in full (rest from reference TRBV7-8 and TRBJ1-5): GAGVSQSPRYKVAKRGQDVALRCDPISGHVSLFWYQQALGQGPEFLTYFQNEAQLDKSGLPSDRFFAERPEGSVSTLKIQRTQQEDSAVYLCASSLVGQPQHFGDGTRLSIL.